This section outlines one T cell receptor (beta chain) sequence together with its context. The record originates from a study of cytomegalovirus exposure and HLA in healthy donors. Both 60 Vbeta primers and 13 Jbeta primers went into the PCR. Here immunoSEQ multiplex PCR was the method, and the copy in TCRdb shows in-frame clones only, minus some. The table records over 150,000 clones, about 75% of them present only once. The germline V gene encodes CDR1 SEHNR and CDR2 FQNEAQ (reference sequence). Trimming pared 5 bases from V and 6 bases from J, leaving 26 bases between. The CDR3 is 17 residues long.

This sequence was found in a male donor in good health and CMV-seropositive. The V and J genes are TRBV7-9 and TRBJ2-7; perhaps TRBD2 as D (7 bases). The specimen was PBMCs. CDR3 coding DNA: TGTGCCAGCAGCCCCACGGGTGGGGGGGCTAAAGTGTTCGAGCAGTACTTC. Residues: CASSPTGGGAKVFEQYF.